This T cell receptor beta chain was profiled in a study of monozygotic twins with inflammatory bowel disease. For every TCR library, approximately 3,300 ng of total RNA was used. Eight separate reactions per sample yielded the cDNA. After re-calling the 5' RACE reads, TCRdb lists one entry per CDR3 protein, DNA absent. The listing contains about 130,000 distinct CDR3 sequences. From germline, CDR1 is DFQATT and CDR2 SNEGSKA (reference sequence). The length of the CDR3 is 11 residues. Sequencing was carried out using blood. This TCR came from a human donor with ulcerative colitis or Crohn's disease, or a healthy co-twin of an affected twin (not recorded which). The chain joins TRBV20-1 to TRBJ1-1. CDR3 loop: CSVWGNTEAFF.